The source of this T cell receptor (beta chain) is a study of cytomegalovirus exposure and HLA in healthy donors. General study points: It has been reported that TCR beta sequences accurately predicted the HLA-A and HLA-B alleles of most subjects.

Concerning this clone itself: The antigen is not known.

PCR employed 60 Vbeta and 13 Jbeta primers. In the authors' workflow: Approximately 83 million unique TCR beta chains, some 11 million shared, were counted in a later analysis. The table came from immunoSEQ multiplex PCR; TCRdb's copy has only in-frame clones and leaves some out. V and J calls and clone size come straight from that table; D and trimming were deduced from the DNA. The sample contains 140,000 to 150,000 clones, about 10% of which appear only once. The CDR3 length is 11 residues. V shed 4 bases and J shed 8 bases, with 8 bases lying between them. Germline CDR1 and CDR2: MGHDK and SYGVNS.

Sequencing input: PBMCs. The chain combines TRBV25-1 with TRBJ1-2; no firm D call. This receptor was taken from a man between 45 and 60 years old in good health and CMV-seronegative. CDR3 nucleotides: TGTGCCAGCAGTGCGGGGATGGGCTACACCTTC. It translates to CASSAGMGYTF.